This TCR beta chain was recorded in a study of T-cell reconstitution after alpha-beta-depleted transplantation in children (dated by TCRdb to the mid-2010s). With regard to the full study: Using TCR repertoire profiling, the study quantitatively followed how T-cell immune reconstitution unfolded in children after TCRalphabeta/CD19-depleted allogeneic hematopoietic cell transplantation. General study outcomes and caveats: Over subsequent months, a decline in hyperexpanded clone frequencies was noted, and after one year, T-cell counts and TCRbeta diversity were mostly ascribed to newly produced T cells. In some patients, the high TCRbeta diversity seen at day 60 was put down to recipient T cells and intrathymic progenitors that had survived conditioning. The apparently early alphabetaT-cell count recovery about two months after transplant was reportedly dependent on only several hundred rapidly expanded clones derived from non-depleted graft cells.

This specimen's treatment or condition label, interpreted: allogeneic hematopoietic cell transplantation with graft depleted of TCRalphabeta T cells and CD19 B cells. TCRalphabeta/CD19-depleted allogeneic hematopoietic cell grafts were given to the transplant recipients, all of whom were children. Libraries were prepared through PCR. Sequencing was carried out with an Illumina HiSeq 2500. TCR library preparation used molecular barcoding, with unique molecular identifiers applied to normalize quantification of the TCRbeta repertoire. The public reads were reanalyzed by TCRdb: fastp trimming at Q25, MiXCR alignment, in-frame beta chains only. Under each unique CDR3 protein, matching rows form one entry showing the most common genes and DNA. In all, the sample holds around 700,000 distinct CDR3 sequences, and approximately 14% of those were seen once. The ten largest make up approximately 0.8% of the sample.

The cysteine opens and the phenylalanine closes a CDR3 of 10 amino acids. The CDR3 DNA has 30 bases and is translated from base 1. V is pared back by 3 bases and J by 8 bases, with 2 bases lying between the germline termini. CDR1 SGHTA and CDR2 FQGNSA were looked up in the germline V gene. This clonotype was counted ten times or more. Which antigen it targets is not known. Per-base quality was not reported, and no clone a single base away is much larger than it. The clonotype comes from a girl aged 2-9 years with congenital amegakaryocytic thrombocytopenia, due to receive a stem cell transplant. The specimen was PBMCs, collected before TCRalphabeta/CD19-depleted stem cell transplant. The sequence joins TRBV7-2 to TRBJ2-1, with no D gene named confidently. Here is the DNA: TGTGCCAGCAGCTTTTATGAGCAGTTCTTC. It translates to CASSFYEQFF.